The 21 T cell receptor beta chains listed next were all sequenced from one sample in a study of metastatic and nonmetastatic thyroid tumors. TCRdb re-processed the PCR reads through MiXCR. The sample includes about 25,000 clones, about 20% of them seen just once. All patients reached thyroid surgery having received no treatment beforehand. The specimen was blood. Receptors were obtained from a male donor with papillary thyroid cancer or a benign thyroid nodule (not recorded which). Some clones in this sample may be carry-over from other donors' samples.

This clone turned up a few times. At one end, the junction sequence differs from germline, possibly due to a read error. V usage is TRBV12-3 or TRBV12-4 and J usage is TRBJ2-1; TRBD2 matches 13 bases. This CDR3 is built from 15 residues. CDR3 protein: CASSIGLAGAVAQSF. The CDR3 nucleotides read TGTGCCAGCAGTATCGGACTAGCGGGAGCGGTTGCGCAGTCCTTC.

This clone was detected ten times or more. The chain is built from TRBV7-9 and TRBJ2-1; 8 positions match TRBD1. J gave up 4 bases and V 5 bases, and 13 bases lay outside the gene matches. The germline gives CDR1 SEHNR, CDR2 FQNEAQ (reference sequence). CDR3 length: 17 residues. The CDR3 here is CASSLRGRRGGYNEQFF. The CDR3 bases are TGTGCCAGCAGCCTCAGGGGGCGGCGGGGAGGTTACAATGAGCAGTTCTTC.

As for this clone: A much larger clone differs from this one at a single base, so this may be a read error. The J gene is TRBJ2-7, the V gene TRBV6-1, with D unclear. CDR3 length: 15 amino acids. CDR1 MNHNS and CDR2 SASEGT come from the germline V gene. The CDR3 here is CASRPRSQTSHEHYF. The CDR3, as DNA: TGTGCCAGCAGACCCCGCTCCCAGACATCCCACGAGCATTACTTC.

Concerning this clone: One end of the junction fails to match germline, which may point to a read error. This chain uses TRBV11-3 with TRBJ2-3; D is uncertain. Germline CDR1 SGHNT, CDR2 YENEEA. CDR3 length: 15 amino acids. This CDR3 reads CAGSQLPISTDTQYF. In DNA form, the CDR3 reads TGTGCCGGCAGCCAACTCCCCATTAGCACAGATACGCAGTATTTT.

This chain uses TRBV30 with TRBJ2-3, with 8 nucleotides matching TRBD1. Germline V gives CDR1 GTSNPN, CDR2 SVGIG (reference sequence). Trimming at V came to 1 base and at J to 7 bases, leaving 19 bases not matched to a gene. The CDR3 spans 18 residues. The CDR3 sequence is CAWSGSGTGASMGNTQYF. The CDR3, as DNA: TGTGCCTGGAGTGGGTCGGGGACAGGAGCTTCTATGGGGAATACGCAGTATTTT.

As for this clone: A read error may produce the germline difference seen at one junction end. This sequence joins TRBV6-2 or TRBV6-3 and TRBJ2-6, with D perhaps matching TRBD1 (5 bases). The CDR3 covers 20 residues. Looked up from germline, CDR1 is MNHEY and CDR2 is SVGEGT. The CDR3 spells CASSYLNIAISRCGAKVLTF. In nucleotides, the CDR3 is TGTGCCAGCAGTTACCTGAACATTGCAATCTCCCGCTGTGGGGCCAAGGTCCTGACTTTC.

This chain connects TRBV11-1 to TRBJ2-7, with D perhaps assigned TRBD1 or TRBD2 (5 bases each). The germline CDR1 and CDR2 sequences are SGHAT and FQDESV (reference sequence). The CDR3 totals 13 residues. The V and J ends lost 4 bases and 6 bases respectively, with 13 bases between them. CDR3 in amino acids: CASSSGAVVEQYF. CDR3 in DNA: TGTGCCAGCAGCTCCGGGGCCGTTGTCGAGCAGTACTTC.

V is TRBV5-1 and J is TRBJ2-1; TRBD1 aligns across 7 bases. V shed 6 bases and J 6 bases; nucleotides not matched to a gene: 15. This CDR3 has 16 residues. Germline lookup yields CDR1 SGHRS and CDR2 YFSETQ. CDR3: CASNPVVTGSGNEQFF. The CDR3 DNA follows: TGCGCCAGCAACCCGGTGGTGACAGGGTCGGGCAATGAGCAGTTCTTC.

For the CDR3, the DNA is TGCGCCAGCATCTCAGACCCACTAGCTGGAGGGGGTAATGAGCAGTTCTTC. This encodes CASISDPLAGGGNEQFF. This sequence joins TRBV5-1 and TRBJ2-1; D assignment may be TRBD1 or TRBD2 (6 bases each). This CDR3 region has 17 residues. Trimming left V 6 bases short and J 7 bases short, with 26 bases between. The germline CDR1 and CDR2 sequences are SGHRS and YFSETQ. Variable domain in full (rest from reference TRBV5-1 and TRBJ2-1): KAGVTQTPRYLIKTRGQQVTLSCSPISGHRSVSWYQQTPGQGLQFLFEYFSETQRNKGNFPGRFSGRQFSNSRSEMNVSTLELGDSALYLCASISDPLAGGGNEQFFGPGTRLTVL.

The chain has TRBV12-3 or TRBV12-4 and TRBJ1-2; no definite D call. CDR3 length equals 13 residues. Trimming stripped 5 bases from V and 6 bases from J, with 13 bases between. CDR3 sequence reads: CASSMDGNHGYTF. The CDR3 DNA reads TGTGCCAGCAGTATGGACGGGAACCATGGCTACACCTTC.

The table lists this clone with many counts. This chain uses TRBV6-1 with TRBJ2-7, with D uncertain. The CDR3 runs 15 residues. CDR1 and CDR2 (germline): MNHNS, SASEGT. V shed 7 bases and J shed 5 bases, with 21 bases lying between them. The CDR3 reads CASKWAYKGSDEQYF. As DNA, the CDR3 is TGTGCCAGCAAGTGGGCGTATAAAGGATCCGACGAGCAGTACTTC.

The table lists this clone with many counts. V gene TRBV19 combines with J gene TRBJ2-2; D unclear. Trimming removed 2 bases from V and 1 base from J, with 8 bases in between. CDR1 and CDR2 from the germline V gene are LNHDA and SQIVND (reference sequence). This CDR3 comprises 15 residues. CDR3 DNA: TGTGCCAGTAGTATACAGCTATTGAACACCGGGGAGCTGTTTTTT. The encoded protein is CASSIQLLNTGELFF.

This chain connects TRBV4-1 to TRBJ1-4; D is uncertain. The CDR3 length is 17 residues. Trimming stripped 2 bases from V and 7 bases from J, with 20 bases between. Germline V gene sequence: CDR1 MGHRA, CDR2 YSYEKL. As DNA, the CDR3 is TGCGCCAGCAGCCAATTTAGGCCCCCGGGGATCGGTGAAAAACTGTTTTTT. The encoded protein is CASSQFRPPGIGEKLFF.

This clone was seen many times. This chain connects TRBV3-1 to TRBJ2-5; D is uncertain. CDR1 is LGHDT, CDR2 YNNKEL, per germline (reference sequence). The CDR3 has 10 amino acids. Deletions cut 5 bases from V and 5 bases from J, with 3 bases between. The CDR3 spells CASSMETQYF. As DNA, the CDR3 is TGTGCCAGCAGCATGGAGACCCAGTACTTC.

The chain uses TRBV3-1 and TRBJ2-1, with a weak D call TRBD2 (7 bases). Trimming took 2 bases from V and 5 from J, leaving 13 bases between them. Looked up from germline, CDR1 is LGHDT and CDR2 is YNNKEL (reference sequence). The CDR3 is 15 residues long. DNA of the CDR3: TGTGCCAGCAGCCAAAGCAGGGAGGGGGACAATGAGCAGTTCTTC. Its translation: CASSQSREGDNEQFF.

The sample holds many counts of this clone. This chain uses TRBV2 with TRBJ1-6, with a possible D match to TRBD1 (5 bases). Trimming cost V 4 bases and J 8 bases, with 12 bases left between them. The CDR3 consists of 14 residues. Germline V gene sequence: CDR1 SNHLY, CDR2 FYNNEI. The CDR3 bases are TGTGCCAGCAGTGCGGTCGGGGGTTATTCACCCCTCCACTTT. Amino acid sequence: CASSAVGGYSPLHF.

There are many counts of this clone. V and J are TRBV7-2 and TRBJ2-7, with 8 bases that match TRBD2. After removal of 5 bases from V and 3 bases from J, the junction contained 6 bases not matched to a gene. Per the germline V gene, CDR1 is SGHTA and CDR2 is FQGNSA. The CDR3 spans 14 residues. The CDR3 spells CASSARGALYEQYF. The DNA of the CDR3 is TGTGCCAGCAGCGCGCGGGGGGCCCTCTACGAGCAGTACTTC.

Many counts were recorded for this clone. The V gene is TRBV6-1, the J gene TRBJ1-1; D unresolved. Germline V gene sequence: CDR1 MNHNS, CDR2 SASEGT. The CDR3 is made up of 12 amino acids. Trimming removed 7 bases at V and 4 bases at J, with 10 bases between. The CDR3 DNA follows: TGTGCCAGCAAACTTATGTCCACTGAAGCTTTCTTT. It is translated as CASKLMSTEAFF.

The chain combines TRBV27 with TRBJ2-7, with unresolved D. Trimming pared 7 bases from V and 3 bases from J, leaving 25 bases between. The CDR3 length is 17 residues. The germline CDR1 and CDR2 sequences are MNHEY and SMNVEV (reference sequence). The DNA of the CDR3 is TGTGCCAGCACCCCCCAGGTGGTGACATGGGTTAACTACGAGCAGTACTTC. Protein product: CASTPQVVTWVNYEQYF.

In its sample, this clone was seen many times. The chain links TRBV28 to TRBJ1-2, with TRBD1 matching 9 bases. Germline CDR1 MDHEN, CDR2 SYDVKM. V lost 5 bases to trimming and J lost 7 bases; unmatched junction nucleotides: 5. There are 13 residues in the CDR3. CDR3 sequence: CASSGGTGFGYTF. The CDR3 region has the DNA TGTGCCAGCAGTGGCGGGACAGGGTTTGGCTACACCTTC.

There are many counts of this clone. The chain recombines TRBV28 with TRBJ2-7, with D perhaps being TRBD1 or TRBD2 (5 bases each). The CDR3 length is 12 residues. CDR1 and CDR2 (germline): MDHEN, SYDVKM. Trimming pared 8 bases from V and 4 bases from J, leaving 12 bases between. This CDR3 reads CASVGRAYEQYF. DNA for the CDR3: TGTGCCAGCGTGGGGCGGGCTTACGAGCAGTACTTC.